What follows are 24 T cell receptor beta chains derived from one specimen sequenced in a study of T-cell reconstitution after alpha-beta-depleted transplantation in children. Library preparation (for TCRbeta) was performed with unique molecular identifiers. TCRdb recomputed calls from the PCR reads with MiXCR, one row per CDR3 protein. The sample shows about a million distinct CDR3 sequences, about 26% of them seen only once. Sequenced material: PBMCs, mostly from graft donor cells, taken 360 days after TCRalphabeta/CD19-depleted stem cell transplant. The receptors come from a boy younger than two who had a stem cell transplant for SCID, so the T cells may come from the graft donor.

This clonotype has more than one count but fewer than ten. The gene calls are TRBV10-3 and TRBJ2-1; TRBD2 matches 10 bases. Looked up from germline, CDR1 is ENHRY and CDR2 is SYGVKD. CDR3 size: 14 residues. J lost 9 bases, V lost 3 bases, and 5 bases had no gene match. CDR3 amino acids: CAISDSGGAAEQFF. The CDR3 DNA follows: TGTGCCATCAGTGACAGCGGGGGGGCCGCTGAGCAGTTCTTC.

This clonotype was counted between two and nine times. The rearrangement joins TRBV5-1 to TRBJ1-1; 8 bases are shared with TRBD1. Trimming took 3 bases from V and 5 from J; bases not matched to a gene: 12. Germline loops: CDR1 SGHRS, CDR2 YFSETQ. There are 16 residues in the CDR3. The CDR3 is CASSYRPDRAETEAFF. CDR3 coding DNA: TGCGCCAGCAGCTACCGACCGGACAGGGCAGAAACTGAAGCTTTCTTT.

This clonotype was seen only a few times. V is TRBV12-3 or TRBV12-4 and J is TRBJ1-4, with 8 bases lining up with TRBD1. The CDR3 sequence is 15 residues long. J lost 7 bases, V lost 4 bases, and 8 bases had no gene match. The CDR3 sequence: CASSSRQGKGEKLFF. The DNA of the CDR3 is TGTGCCAGCAGTTCCCGACAGGGGAAGGGTGAAAAACTGTTTTTT.

The chain combines TRBV29-1 with TRBJ2-3; D perhaps matches TRBD2 (6 bases). The CDR3 extends over 13 amino acids. Germline V gene lookup returns CDR1 SQVTM and CDR2 ANQGSEA. Trimming took off 6 bases at V and 2 bases at J, with 12 bases between the two ends. The CDR3 nucleotides are TGCAGCGTCCATAGCGGAATCACAGATACGCAGTATTTT. Its protein product is CSVHSGITDTQYF.

The table lists this clonotype with a few counts. This chain connects TRBV18 to TRBJ2-1; TRBD2 aligns across 7 bases. Trimming removed 0 bases from V and 3 bases from J; junction bases left unmatched: 5. This CDR3 spans 16 amino acids. Germline V gives CDR1 KGHSH, CDR2 LQKENI. The CDR3 is CASSPPLAGFYNEQFF. The DNA for the CDR3 is TGTGCCAGCTCACCACCGTTAGCGGGCTTCTACAATGAGCAGTTCTTC.

This chain connects TRBV7-2 to TRBJ2-7; 11 bases agree with TRBD2. With V trimmed by 0 bases and J by 2 bases, 6 bases remained unmatched. Germline CDR1 SGHTA, CDR2 FQGNSA. The CDR3 runs to 17 residues. The DNA for the CDR3 is TGTGCCAGCAGCTTAGCCTGGGCTAGCGGGGGGACCTACGAGCAGTACTTC. This translates into CASSLAWASGGTYEQYF.

The V and J genes are TRBV18 and TRBJ1-6; D is uncertain. Germline CDR1 reads KGHSH; CDR2 reads LQKENI. V was clipped by 1 base and J by 0 bases, with 10 bases between them. This CDR3 spans 17 amino acids. The CDR3 nucleotides read TGTGCCAGCTCACCACTACCGAATGGCTCCTATAATTCACCCCTCCACTTT. Amino acid sequence: CASSPLPNGSYNSPLHF.

The chain joins TRBV24-1 to TRBJ2-5; D is uncertain. Trimming removed 0 bases at V and 4 bases at J, with 2 bases between. This CDR3 contains 12 residues. The germline V gene encodes CDR1 KGHDR and CDR2 SFDVKD. CDR3 in DNA: TGTGCCACCAGTGATTTGTCAGAGACCCAGTACTTC. Residues: CATSDLSETQYF.

Only a few counts were recorded for this clonotype. The chain uses TRBV7-2 and TRBJ2-7; D may be TRBD1 or TRBD2 (5 bases each). The CDR3 extends over 15 amino acids. V was pared by 3 bases and J by 3 bases, with 15 bases between. CDR1 is SGHTA, CDR2 FQGNSA, per germline. As DNA, the CDR3 is TGTGCCAGCAGCTTGACAGCCGAGGGGTTCTACGAGCAGTACTTC. Its protein is CASSLTAEGFYEQYF. The full variable domain, its missing parts supplied by reference TRBV7-2 and TRBJ2-7, is GAGVSQSPSNKVTEKGKDVELRCDPISGHTALYWYRQSLGQGLEFLIYFQGNSAPDKSGLPSDRFSAERTGGSVSTLTIQRTQQEDSAVYLCASSLTAEGFYEQYFGPGTRLTVT.

V is TRBV27 and J is TRBJ2-7; a possible D gene is TRBD1 (6 bases). Germline CDR1 MNHEY, CDR2 SMNVEV (reference sequence). The V and J ends lost 6 bases and 2 bases respectively, with 14 bases between them. The CDR3 runs 14 residues. The CDR3 nucleotides are TGTGCCAGCAGCGAAACAGGGAGCCCCTACGAGCAGTACTTC. Encoded protein: CASSETGSPYEQYF.

In its sample, this clonotype was seen a few times. This chain connects TRBV12-3 or TRBV12-4 to TRBJ2-5; weak D call: TRBD2 (6 bases). The CDR3 covers 16 residues. V was clipped by 4 bases and J by 5 bases, with 20 bases between them. CDR3 loop: CASSWAVRGASETQYF. For the CDR3, the DNA is TGTGCCAGCAGTTGGGCGGTTCGCGGGGCAAGCGAGACCCAGTACTTC.

A few counts support this clonotype. The rearrangement uses TRBV12-3 or TRBV12-4 and TRBJ2-5, with 12 bases that match TRBD2. The CDR3 has 15 amino acids. J lost 5 bases, V lost 6 bases, and 7 bases had no gene match. Here the CDR3 reads CASSPRGTSGETQYF. Here the CDR3 DNA reads TGTGCCAGCAGCCCACGGGGGACTAGCGGGGAGACCCAGTACTTC.

This clonotype appeared a few times. V and J are TRBV20-1 and TRBJ1-2; 7 bases match TRBD1. The CDR3 sequence is 15 residues long. Germline V gene data show CDR1 as DFQATT and CDR2 as SNEGSKA (reference sequence). With 3 bases clipped from V and 6 bases from J, the junction kept 13 bases outside the gene matches. The CDR3 loop reads CSASRGQQGMDGYTF. The CDR3 nucleotides are TGCAGTGCTAGTCGGGGTCAACAGGGGATGGATGGCTACACCTTC.

This clonotype was found a few times. The V and J genes are TRBV11-2 and TRBJ2-7; 10 positions agree with TRBD1. The CDR3 loop spans 15 amino acids. The V gene end was trimmed by 5 bases and the J gene end by 0 bases; junction bases not matched to a gene: 4. Germline V lookup: CDR1 SGHAT, CDR2 FQNNGV. Here the CDR3 DNA reads TGTGCCAGCAGCCGACAGGGGGCCAGCTCCTACGAGCAGTACTTC. It is translated as CASSRQGASSYEQYF.

The V gene is TRBV7-9, the J gene TRBJ1-1; D is undetermined. Trimming pared 8 bases from V and 10 bases from J, leaving 20 bases between. CDR3 length equals 13 residues. Per the germline V gene, CDR1 is SEHNR and CDR2 is FQNEAQ (reference sequence). CDR3 bases: TGTGCCAGCTCCCGCCGGATAGGGAACGGAGCTTTCTTT. As protein: CASSRRIGNGAFF.

This clonotype came up a few times. The V gene is TRBV2, the J gene TRBJ2-5; 8 bases agree with TRBD2. Germline V lookup: CDR1 SNHLY, CDR2 FYNNEI. The ends lost 7 bases at V and 5 bases at J; junction bases unmatched: 9. CDR3 length equals 14 residues. The CDR3 reads CASTNGGEGETQYF. The CDR3 DNA is TGTGCCAGCACTAACGGGGGGGAGGGGGAGACCCAGTACTTC.

V and J are TRBV7-9 and TRBJ2-1, with 9 positions matching TRBD1. With V trimmed by 2 bases and J by 8 bases, 7 bases remained unmatched. The length of the CDR3 is 15 residues. Looked up from germline, CDR1 is SEHNR and CDR2 is FQNEAQ (reference sequence). CDR3 in amino acids: CASSLRGTGKHEQFF. DNA of the CDR3: TGTGCCAGCAGCTTACGTGGGACAGGGAAACATGAGCAGTTCTTC.

About this clonotype: The CDR3 end shows no conserved phenylalanine or tryptophan, and so a read error is likely. Because the CDR3's place on the DNA is in doubt, the DNA is left out and the CDR3 is given as listed by TCRdb. The chain employs TRBV24-1 and TRBJ2-7; TRBD1 is the table's D call and was not checked against the DNA. The V gene's germline CDR1 is KGHDR and CDR2 SFDVKD. The CDR3 comprises 15 residues, both ends counted. The CDR3 here is CATSGPQNGRDSFPL.

This clonotype was detected a few times. The chain combines TRBV6-1 with TRBJ1-1, with 9 positions matching TRBD1. After removal of 6 bases from V and 0 bases from J, the junction contained 8 bases not matched to a gene. This CDR3 is 16 amino acids long. The germline V gene encodes CDR1 MNHNS and CDR2 SASEGT. DNA of the CDR3: TGTGCCAGCAGCCGATCGACAGGGGGAATGAACACTGAAGCTTTCTTT. Protein product: CASSRSTGGMNTEAFF.

The chain carries TRBV12-3 or TRBV12-4 and TRBJ1-1; D not certain. With 4 bases removed from V and 11 bases from J, the gap between germline ends came to 8 bases. The CDR3 covers 10 residues. CDR3 sequence (DNA): TGTGCCAGCAGTTCGACGTGGGCTTTCTTT. Translation: CASSSTWAFF.

The chain links TRBV5-1 to TRBJ2-2; 10 bases fit TRBD2. The V gene end was trimmed by 4 bases and the J gene end by 1 base; junction bases not matched to a gene: 7. The CDR3 is 17 amino acids. Germline V gives CDR1 SGHRS, CDR2 YFSETQ. CDR3 in DNA: TGCGCCAGCAGCGGTGTGGCTAGCGGGGGGAACACCGGGGAGCTGTTTTTT. As protein: CASSGVASGGNTGELFF.

This clonotype was seen a handful of times. The chain recombines TRBV13 with TRBJ2-7, with 9 bases aligning to TRBD1. The CDR3 contains 15 residues. Germline V CDR1 and CDR2: PRHDT, FYEKMQ (reference sequence). V lost 3 bases to trimming and J lost 3 bases; unmatched junction nucleotides: 6. The CDR3 nucleotides are TGTGCCAGCAGCTTCCGATCGGGACAGGGCTACGAGCAGTACTTC. Residues: CASSFRSGQGYEQYF.

In the case of this clonotype: This likely comes from a read error, as the CDR3 has no conserved phenylalanine or tryptophan at its end. The J gene is TRBJ1-1, the V gene TRBV4-1; a possible D gene is TRBD1 (5 bases). Trimming removed 1 base from V and 1 base from J, with 10 bases in between. There are 15 residues in the CDR3. Germline V lookup: CDR1 MGHRA, CDR2 YSYEKL. The CDR3 sequence: CASSQAGGRNTEAFY. The CDR3 DNA sequence: TGCGCCAGCAGCCAAGCGGGGGGACGGAACACTGAAGCTTTCTAT.

This clonotype has more than one count but fewer than ten. The rearrangement uses TRBV15 and TRBJ2-1; D tentatively fits TRBD1 or TRBD2 (5 bases each). Germline V lookup: CDR1 LNHNV, CDR2 YYDKDF (reference sequence). The CDR3 is 16 amino acids. Deletions cut 1 base from V and 4 bases from J, with 14 bases between. The DNA for the CDR3 is TGTGCCACCAGCAGAGGGGCCGGGACCGCTTACAATGAGCAGTTCTTC. It specifies CATSRGAGTAYNEQFF.